This T cell receptor beta chain comes out of a study of blood T cell repertoires in COVID-19 (TCRdb year 2020). Context from the whole study: The collaborator samples originated in the United States, Italy and Spain and spanned the acute and convalescent phases of COVID-19. Nearly every sample came with metadata listing a de-identified subject ID, COVID-19 status, age in years and sex. The repertoires were made available in a free public database intended to serve as a resource for research on the immune response to SARS-CoV-2. Where available, HLA class I and class II types were obtained from metadata supplied by the sample provider rather than from assay-based typing. Subjects who had been exposed to COVID-19, were actively infected with it, or had recovered from it provided the deeply sampled blood TCRbeta repertoires that made up the dataset. The prospective study material was composed of cDNA or gDNA derived from T cells, B-cell-depleted T cells, or PBMCs. Samples were obtained from the ongoing ImmuneRACE study (first 160 participants) and from 1,254 subjects provided by 6 global collaborators.

To note about this clone: Which antigen it targets is not known. It has no much larger one-base neighbor in the sample; base qualities were not kept.

TCRbeta CDR3 regions were amplified from genomic DNA by means of the immunoSEQ Assay, a bias-controlled multiplex PCR. On the authors' methods: Nucleated cell counts per sample were estimated from amplification of reference gene primers within the assay. To quantify the absolute abundance of each unique TCRbeta CDR3 rearrangement, sequence reads were collapsed and filtered. For each sample, productive Simpson clonality was calculated by taking the square root of Simpson's diversity index across productive rearrangements. TCRdb carries this immuneACCESS record with in-frame sequences only. Its versions omit some clonotypes, under half of them owing to an unresolved V gene in the studies checked, with the rest unexplained. Clone size and the V and J calls come from that table; the DNA yielded D and trimming. Within this sample are under 250,000 clones, with about 89% of them counted one time only. 1.5% to 2% of the sample comes from the top ten.

Results the study describes overall, beyond this receptor: Clinical and demographic metadata were provided uncurated, with the amount varying by source and participant.

Samples from volunteer blood donors who had recovered from COVID-19 were contributed by a second Seattle source. Whole blood was collected in K2EDTA tubes by collaborating institutions according to the institutions' own protocols. Collaborator samples were shipped for TCRbeta analysis as frozen whole blood, isolated PBMCs, or DNA extracted from either sample type. The V end gives up 3 bases and the J end 4 bases, leaving 0 bases in the junction not matched to a gene. The germline V gene (reference sequence) supplies CDR1 SGHNT and CDR2 YYREEE. From cysteine to phenylalanine, the CDR3 is 13 amino acids long. Of all the DNA, just the CDR3 is kept, 39 bases in frame from base 1.

The V gene is TRBV5-4 and the J gene is TRBJ2-2; a stretch of 7 junction bases matches TRBD2. Sequencing was done on a sample of peripheral blood. This sequence originates from a woman aged 60-75 years who had recovered from COVID-19. The encoded CDR3 is CASSWEGTGELFF. Read as DNA, the sequence is TGTGCCAGCAGCTGGGAGGGCACCGGGGAGCTGTTTTTT.